There are many counts of the clone carrying this TCR beta chain. Its antigen is currently unknown. The sample belongs to a study of Graves' ophthalmopathy and Graves' hyperthyroidism. Stable hyperthyroidism denotes an absence of ophthalmopathy throughout 18 months of follow-up. Physicians reached a diagnosis by relying on clinical symptoms, serum thyroxine, TRAb, thyroid ultrasound and orbital computed tomography. RNA transcripts provided the template for amplifying TCR beta CDR3 regions. HTBI primers served in a first-round RT-PCR, which a second-round multiplex PCR followed. MiXCR, run by TCRdb on the multiplex PCR reads, gives a single entry per CDR3 protein. The sample shows some 350,000 distinct CDR3 sequences, about a sixth of them seen only once. Findings and limits, study-wide: Also, most clonotypes expanded in the thyroid above 0.001 frequency appeared in blood. It was with around 70% sensitivity and 72% to 75% specificity that the model predicted ophthalmopathy progression.

The sample comprised peripheral blood. The source of this sequence is an adult woman with stable Graves' hyperthyroidism.

The CDR3 DNA reads TGTGCCAGCAGCTTAACGGTTGACAGCCAAGAGACCCAGTACTTC. Amino acids: CASSLTVDSQETQYF. The V call is TRBV7-3, the J call TRBJ2-5; maybe TRBD1 (5 bases). V was trimmed by 0 bases and J by 1 base, leaving 9 bases between them. This CDR3 contains 15 residues. From germline, CDR1 is SGHTA and CDR2 FQGTGA.